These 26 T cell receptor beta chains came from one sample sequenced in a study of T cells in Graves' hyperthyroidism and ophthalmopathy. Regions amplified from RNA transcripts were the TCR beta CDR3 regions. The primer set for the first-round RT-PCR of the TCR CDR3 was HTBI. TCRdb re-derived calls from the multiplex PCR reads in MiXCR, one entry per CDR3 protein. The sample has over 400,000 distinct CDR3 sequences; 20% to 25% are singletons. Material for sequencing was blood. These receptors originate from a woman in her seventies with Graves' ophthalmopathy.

CDR3 in DNA: TGTGCCAGTAGTAGTATATTTCAAGGGACTAGCGGAAACAATGAGCAGTTCTTC. Protein sequence: CASSSIFQGTSGNNEQFF. This rearrangement joins TRBV19 to TRBJ2-1; 11 positions agree with TRBD2. With 4 bases clipped from V and 5 bases from J, the junction kept 13 bases outside the gene matches. This CDR3 is built from 18 residues. From germline, CDR1 is LNHDA and CDR2 SQIVND (reference sequence).

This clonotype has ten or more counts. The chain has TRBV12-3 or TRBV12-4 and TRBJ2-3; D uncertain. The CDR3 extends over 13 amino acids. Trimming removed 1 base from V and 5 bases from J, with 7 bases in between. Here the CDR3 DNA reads TGTGCCAGCAGTTTAGTTGAACGAGATACGCAGTATTTT. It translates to CASSLVERDTQYF.

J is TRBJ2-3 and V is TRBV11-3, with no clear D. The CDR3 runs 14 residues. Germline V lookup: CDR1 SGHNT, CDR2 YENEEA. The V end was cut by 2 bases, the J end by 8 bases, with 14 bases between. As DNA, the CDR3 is TGTGCCAGCAGCTTACGACCGGGCGTAGGTACGCAGTATTTT. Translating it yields CASSLRPGVGTQYF.

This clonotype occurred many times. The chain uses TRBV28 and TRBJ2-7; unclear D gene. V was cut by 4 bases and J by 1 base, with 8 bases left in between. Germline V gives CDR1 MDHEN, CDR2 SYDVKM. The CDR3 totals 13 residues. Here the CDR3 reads CASSSGQSYEQYF. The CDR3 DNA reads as TGTGCCAGCAGTTCGGGCCAGTCCTACGAGCAGTACTTC.

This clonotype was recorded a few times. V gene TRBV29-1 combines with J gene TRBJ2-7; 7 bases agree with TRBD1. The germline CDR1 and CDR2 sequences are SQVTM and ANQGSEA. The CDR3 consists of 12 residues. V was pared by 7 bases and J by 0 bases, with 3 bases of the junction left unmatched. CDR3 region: CSAGTASYEQYF. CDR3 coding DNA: TGCAGCGCCGGGACAGCCTCCTACGAGCAGTACTTC.

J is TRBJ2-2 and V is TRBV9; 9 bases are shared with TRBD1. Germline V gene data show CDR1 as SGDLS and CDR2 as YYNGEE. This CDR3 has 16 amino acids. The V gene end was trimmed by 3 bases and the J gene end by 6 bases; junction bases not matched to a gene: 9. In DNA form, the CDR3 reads TGTGCCAGCAGCGGGTCCTGGGACAGGGTGTCCGGGGAGCTGTTTTTT. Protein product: CASSGSWDRVSGELFF.

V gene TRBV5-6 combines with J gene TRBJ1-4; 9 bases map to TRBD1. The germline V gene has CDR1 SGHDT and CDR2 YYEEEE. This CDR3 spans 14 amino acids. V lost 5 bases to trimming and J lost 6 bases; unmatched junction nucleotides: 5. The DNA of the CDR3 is TGTGCCAGCAGGAGGACAGGGGAAGATGAAAAACTGTTTTTT. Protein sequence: CASRRTGEDEKLFF.

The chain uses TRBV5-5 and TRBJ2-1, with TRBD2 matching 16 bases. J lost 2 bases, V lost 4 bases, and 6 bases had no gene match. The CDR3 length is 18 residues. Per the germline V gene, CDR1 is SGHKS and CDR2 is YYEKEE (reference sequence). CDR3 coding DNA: TGTGCCAGCAGCCCAGGGACTAGCGGGAGGGCCACCTACAATGAGCAGTTCTTC. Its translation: CASSPGTSGRATYNEQFF.

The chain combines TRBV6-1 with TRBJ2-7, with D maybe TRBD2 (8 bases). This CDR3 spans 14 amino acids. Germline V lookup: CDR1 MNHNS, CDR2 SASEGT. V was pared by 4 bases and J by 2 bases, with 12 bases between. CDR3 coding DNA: TGTGCCAGCAGTGCAGGGGGACTAGCCTACGAGCAGTACTTC. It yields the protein CASSAGGLAYEQYF.

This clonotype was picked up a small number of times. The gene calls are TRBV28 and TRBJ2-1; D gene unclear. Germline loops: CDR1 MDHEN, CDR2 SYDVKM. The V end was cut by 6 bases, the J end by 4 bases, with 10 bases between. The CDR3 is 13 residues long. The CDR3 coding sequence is TGTGCCAGCAGACTTGACTCATACAATGAGCAGTTCTTC. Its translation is CASRLDSYNEQFF.

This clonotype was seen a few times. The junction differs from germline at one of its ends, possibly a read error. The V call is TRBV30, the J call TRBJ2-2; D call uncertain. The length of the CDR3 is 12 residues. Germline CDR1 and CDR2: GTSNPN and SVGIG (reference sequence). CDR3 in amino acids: CAWSVNIGELFF. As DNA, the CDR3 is TGTGCCTGGAGTGTAAACATCGGGGAGCTGTTTTTT.

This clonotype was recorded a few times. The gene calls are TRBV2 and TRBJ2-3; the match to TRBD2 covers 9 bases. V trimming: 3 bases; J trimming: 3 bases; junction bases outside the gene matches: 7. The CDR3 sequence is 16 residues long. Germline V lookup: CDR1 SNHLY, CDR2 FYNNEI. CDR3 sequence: CASSDLSGRGTDTQYF. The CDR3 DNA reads TGTGCCAGCAGTGATCTTAGCGGGAGAGGTACAGATACGCAGTATTTT.

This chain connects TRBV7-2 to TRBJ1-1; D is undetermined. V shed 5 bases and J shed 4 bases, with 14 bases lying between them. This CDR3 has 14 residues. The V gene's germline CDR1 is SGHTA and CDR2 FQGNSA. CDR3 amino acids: CASSIILHSTEAFF. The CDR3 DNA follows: TGTGCCAGCAGCATTATTCTTCACAGCACTGAAGCTTTCTTT.

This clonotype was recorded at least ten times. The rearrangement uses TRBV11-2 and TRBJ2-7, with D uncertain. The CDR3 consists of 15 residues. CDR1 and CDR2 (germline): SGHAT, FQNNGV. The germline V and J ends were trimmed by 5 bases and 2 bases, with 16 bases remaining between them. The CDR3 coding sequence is TGTGCCAGCAGCGAAACCGACGGAACGGCCTACGAGCAGTACTTC. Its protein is CASSETDGTAYEQYF.

DNA for the CDR3: TGCAGTGCTAGTTTGACTAGCGGGAGCGGAAATGAGCAGTTCTTC. Protein: CSASLTSGSGNEQFF. The rearrangement uses TRBV20-1 and TRBJ2-1; 12 bases match TRBD2. The CDR3 sequence is 15 residues long. J gave up 7 bases and V 3 bases, and 7 bases lay outside the gene matches. CDR1 and CDR2 from the germline V gene are DFQATT and SNEGSKA (reference sequence).

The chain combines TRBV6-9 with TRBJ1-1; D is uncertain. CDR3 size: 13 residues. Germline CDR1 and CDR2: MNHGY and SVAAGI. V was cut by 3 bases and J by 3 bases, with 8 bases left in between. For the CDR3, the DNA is TGTGCCAGCAGTTACACTTATGACACTGAAGCTTTCTTT. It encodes CASSYTYDTEAFF.

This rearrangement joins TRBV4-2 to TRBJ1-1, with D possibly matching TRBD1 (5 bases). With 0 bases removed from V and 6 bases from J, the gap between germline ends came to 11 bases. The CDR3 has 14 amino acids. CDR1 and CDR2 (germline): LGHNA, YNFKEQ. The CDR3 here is CASSQDGGVAEAFF. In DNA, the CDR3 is TGTGCCAGCAGCCAAGATGGAGGGGTCGCTGAAGCTTTCTTT.

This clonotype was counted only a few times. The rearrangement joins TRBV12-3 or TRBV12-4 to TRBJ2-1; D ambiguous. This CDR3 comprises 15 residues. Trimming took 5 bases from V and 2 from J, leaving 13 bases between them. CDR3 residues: CASSPRQATYNEQFF. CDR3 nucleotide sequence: TGTGCCAGCAGTCCCCGGCAGGCTACCTACAATGAGCAGTTCTTC.

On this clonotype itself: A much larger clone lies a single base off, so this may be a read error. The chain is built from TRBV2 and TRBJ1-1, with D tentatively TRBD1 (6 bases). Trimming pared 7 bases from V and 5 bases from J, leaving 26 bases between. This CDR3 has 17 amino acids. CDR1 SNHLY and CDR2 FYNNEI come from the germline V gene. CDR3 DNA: TGTGCCAGCATACAGATGGGGGGCTGGGGGAGGTGGACTGAAGCTTTCTTT. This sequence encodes CASIQMGGWGRWTEAFF.

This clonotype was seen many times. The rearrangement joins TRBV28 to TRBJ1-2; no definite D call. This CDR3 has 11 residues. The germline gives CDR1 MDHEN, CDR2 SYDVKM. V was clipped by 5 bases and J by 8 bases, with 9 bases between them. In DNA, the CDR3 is TGTGCCAGCAGTCTAAGGAGCGGCTACACCTTC. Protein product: CASSLRSGYTF.

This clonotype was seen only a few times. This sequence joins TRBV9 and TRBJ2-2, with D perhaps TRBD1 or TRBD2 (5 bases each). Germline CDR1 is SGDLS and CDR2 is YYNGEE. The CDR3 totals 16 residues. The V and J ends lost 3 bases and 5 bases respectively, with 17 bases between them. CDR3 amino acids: CASSALWAGSTGELFF. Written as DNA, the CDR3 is TGTGCCAGCAGCGCGCTGTGGGCAGGGAGTACCGGGGAGCTGTTTTTT.

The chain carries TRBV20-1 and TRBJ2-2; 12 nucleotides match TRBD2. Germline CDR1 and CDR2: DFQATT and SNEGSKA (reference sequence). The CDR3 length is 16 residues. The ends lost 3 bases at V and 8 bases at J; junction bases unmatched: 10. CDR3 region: CSASETSGRGAGELFF. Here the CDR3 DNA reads TGCAGTGCTAGCGAGACTAGCGGGAGAGGCGCGGGGGAGCTGTTTTTT.

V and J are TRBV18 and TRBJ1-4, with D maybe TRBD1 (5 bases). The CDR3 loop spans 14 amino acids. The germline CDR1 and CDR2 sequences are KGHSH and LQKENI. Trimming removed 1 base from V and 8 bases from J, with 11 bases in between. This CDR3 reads CASSPRRQGEKLFF. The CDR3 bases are TGTGCCAGCTCACCACGGCGGCAGGGAGAAAAACTGTTTTTT.

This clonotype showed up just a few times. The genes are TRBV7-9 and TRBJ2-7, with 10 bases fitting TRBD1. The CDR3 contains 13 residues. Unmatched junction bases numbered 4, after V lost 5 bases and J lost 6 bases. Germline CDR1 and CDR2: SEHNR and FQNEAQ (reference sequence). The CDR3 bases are TGTGCCAGCAGCATCGGACAGGGGGTCGAGCAGTACTTC. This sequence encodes CASSIGQGVEQYF.

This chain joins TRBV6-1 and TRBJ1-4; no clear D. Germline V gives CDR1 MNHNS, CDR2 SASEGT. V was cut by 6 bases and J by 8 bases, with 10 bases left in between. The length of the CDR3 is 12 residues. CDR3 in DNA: TGTGCCAGCAGCCGTGCGGGGGAAAAACTGTTTTTT. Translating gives CASSRAGEKLFF.

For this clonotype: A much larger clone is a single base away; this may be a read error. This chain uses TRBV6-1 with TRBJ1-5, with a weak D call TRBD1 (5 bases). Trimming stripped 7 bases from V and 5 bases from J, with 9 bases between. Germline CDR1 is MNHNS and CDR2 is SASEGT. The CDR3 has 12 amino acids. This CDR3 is CASTGIDQPQHF. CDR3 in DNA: TGTGCCAGCACAGGGATCGATCAGCCCCAGCATTTT.